Listed below are T cell receptor beta chains from one sample, sequenced in a study of blood T cell repertoires in COVID-19. Only in-frame clones appear in the TCRdb table, and some are missing; sequencing was by immunoSEQ multiplex PCR. The data show a few hundred thousand clones, 91% seen once. The sample taken for sequencing was peripheral blood. These receptors all stem from a person between 18 and 30 years old with COVID-19, enrolled during active disease. The CDR3 runs from the conserved cysteine through the conserved F or W. The D gene is left open where the match is weak. Not every row has a clone size; where given, it reads once, few, many or a size class.

size,V,J,D,DNA,CDR3
.,TRBV4-2,TRBJ2-5,TRBD1,TGTGCCAGCAGCCAAGAAGGCACAGGGGGTTGGGAGACCCAGTACTTC,CASSQEGTGGWETQYF
.,TRBV6-1,TRBJ2-7,TRBD2,TGTGCCAGCAGTGATCTAGCGGGAGGGCCGTACGAGCAGTACTTC,CASSDLAGGPYEQYF
.,TRBV6-1,TRBJ1-3,.,TGTGCCAGCAGTGAATCGGAGTCGGGAAACACCATATATTTT,CASSESESGNTIYF
.,TRBV5-1,TRBJ1-4,.,TGCGCCAGCAGCTTGCAGGTTGAGAGTGAAAAACTGTTTTTT,CASSLQVESEKLFF
.,TRBV30,TRBJ1-1,TRBD1,TGTGCCTGCTCGGCGGACAGGGTGAACACTGAAGCTTTCTTT,CACSADRVNTEAFF
.,TRBV24-1,TRBJ2-3,TRBD2,TGTGCCACCAGTGATTCCTTTACTAGCGGAGGCCTGAACACAGATACGCAGTATTTT,CATSDSFTSGGLNTDTQYF
.,TRBV7-9,TRBJ2-7,.,TGTGCGTCCGAGGCAGAGAGCTACGAGCAGTACTTC,CASEAESYEQYF
.,TRBV19,TRBJ2-3,.,TGTGCCAGTAGTAGCGGCCATAGCACAGATACGCAGTATTTT,CASSSGHSTDTQYF
few,TRBV10-3,TRBJ1-5,TRBD1,TGTGCCATCAGTGGGGGGGACAGTTGGAGGCCCCAGCATTTT,CAISGGDSWRPQHF
.,TRBV30,TRBJ2-4,TRBD1,TGTGCCTGGAGTGGGACAGGGTCGTCCAAAAACATTCAGTACTTC,CAWSGTGSSKNIQYF
.,TRBV29-1,TRBJ1-3,.,TGCAGCGTTCGGAGCTCCTCTGGAAACACCATATATTTT,CSVRSSSGNTIYF
.,TRBV4-1,TRBJ1-1,.,TGCGCCAGCAGCCATCCCGGCGAGGACACTGAAGCTTTCTTT,CASSHPGEDTEAFF
.,TRBV6-5,TRBJ1-6,.,TGTGCCAGCAGTTCATCCGGACCGGGGAGGAATTCACCCCTCCACTTT,CASSSSGPGRNSPLHF
.,TRBV24-1,TRBJ1-1,.,TGTGCCACCAGTGACCTAGGGGGCACTGAAGCTTTCTTT,CATSDLGGTEAFF
.,TRBV5-4,TRBJ2-5,.,TGTGCCAGCAGCCATTCCCAGGGGTCAATTAGTGAGACCCAGTACTTC,CASSHSQGSISETQYF
.,TRBV9,TRBJ1-3,.,TGTGCCAGCAGCCCCCCCAGGGATGGAAACACCATATATTTT,CASSPPRDGNTIYF
once,TRBV28,TRBJ1-2,.,TGTGCCAGCAGTCCCGCCCGGGATATCCCACAAGATAACTATGGCTACACCTTC,CASSPARDIPQDNYGYTF
.,TRBV28,TRBJ2-2,.,TGTGCCAGCAGTTTTAGTTGGGGGGCCGGGGAGCTGTTTTTT,CASSFSWGAGELFF
.,TRBV5-4,TRBJ2-3,.,TGTGCCAGCAGCCTGGGGGGCTTCACAGATACGCAGTATTTT,CASSLGGFTDTQYF
.,TRBV19,TRBJ1-2,TRBD1,TGTGCCAGTAGTATTTCGGGACAGGACTATGGCTACACCTTC,CASSISGQDYGYTF
.,TRBV12-5,TRBJ2-3,TRBD2,TGTGCTAGTGGTTTGCAGGCTAGCGGGAGTCCGCAGTATTTT,CASGLQASGSPQYF
.,TRBV28,TRBJ2-1,TRBD2,TGTGCCAGCAGTTTTAATAGCGGGAGATCGGGTGAGCAGTTCTTC,CASSFNSGRSGEQFF
.,TRBV2,TRBJ2-7,TRBD2,TGTGCCAGCATGGGAGGGCCGATGGAAGAGCAGTACTTC,CASMGGPMEEQYF
.,TRBV5-1,TRBJ2-1,.,TGCGCCAGCAGTTCAGAACAGGGTGGGAACAATGAGCAGTTCTTC,CASSSEQGGNNEQFF
.,TRBV5-4,TRBJ2-7,TRBD2,TGTGCCAGCAGCTTGGAGATGGGAGGGCCCTACGAGCAGTACTTC,CASSLEMGGPYEQYF
.,TRBV24-1,TRBJ1-2,TRBD1,TGTGCCACCAGTGATCCTCAGGGGGGAAATGGCTACACCTTC,CATSDPQGGNGYTF
once,TRBV18,TRBJ2-7,TRBD2,TGTGCCAGCTCACCCGGGACTAGCGACGAGCAGTACTTC,CASSPGTSDEQYF
once,TRBV19,TRBJ1-2,.,TGTGCCAGTAGTATGCGGGTCGAGGGCTACACCTTC,CASSMRVEGYTF
.,TRBV5-6,TRBJ2-7,.,TGTGCCAGCAGCTTTACCCACCTCCCGGCCTACGAGCAGTACTTC,CASSFTHLPAYEQYF
.,TRBV28,TRBJ2-7,TRBD1,TGTGCCAGCAGCCTGACAGGGTCCTACGAGCAGTACTTC,CASSLTGSYEQYF
.,TRBV10-3,TRBJ2-1,.,TGTGCCATTGGAGCGGCCTCCTACAATGAGCAGTTCTTC,CAIGAASYNEQFF
.,TRBV28,TRBJ1-1,.,TGTGCTAGTCGTGCGGGAGGCAGGGATCGGACTGAAGCTTTCTTT,CASRAGGRDRTEAFF
.,TRBV6-2/TRBV6-3,TRBJ1-3,.,TGTGCCAGCAGTAGCCATTTCACAGGGCCCGGAAACACCATATATTTT,CASSSHFTGPGNTIYF
.,TRBV15,TRBJ2-1,TRBD2,TGTGCCACCAGCTTGGGACTAGCGGGACTTCACAATGAGCAGTTCTTC,CATSLGLAGLHNEQFF
.,TRBV28,TRBJ2-5,TRBD1,TGTGCCAGCAGTTTCACAGGGGGAGAGACCCAGTACTTC,CASSFTGGETQYF
.,TRBV6-5,TRBJ2-7,TRBD1,TGTGCCAGCAGTCGCTCCGGGACAGGAAGTTACGAGCAGTACTTC,CASSRSGTGSYEQYF
once,TRBV5-1,TRBJ2-7,TRBD2,TGCGCCAGCACGGGGGGCTACGAGCAGTACTTC,CASTGGYEQYF
.,TRBV15,TRBJ1-4,TRBD1,TGTGCCACCAGCAGGGAGGACAGGGCGGATGAAAAACTGTTTTTT,CATSREDRADEKLFF
few,TRBV27,TRBJ2-6,.,TGTGCCAGCAACGGGGGAAGGGACTCTGGGGCCAACGTCCTGACTTTC,CASNGGRDSGANVLTF
.,TRBV6-5,TRBJ2-6,.,TGTGCCAGCAGTTTTCACAGCTCTGGGGCCAACGTCCTGACTTTC,CASSFHSSGANVLTF
.,TRBV7-9,TRBJ2-5,.,TGTGCCAGCAGCTTGCGGGTTACACTTCAAGAGACCCAGTACTTC,CASSLRVTLQETQYF